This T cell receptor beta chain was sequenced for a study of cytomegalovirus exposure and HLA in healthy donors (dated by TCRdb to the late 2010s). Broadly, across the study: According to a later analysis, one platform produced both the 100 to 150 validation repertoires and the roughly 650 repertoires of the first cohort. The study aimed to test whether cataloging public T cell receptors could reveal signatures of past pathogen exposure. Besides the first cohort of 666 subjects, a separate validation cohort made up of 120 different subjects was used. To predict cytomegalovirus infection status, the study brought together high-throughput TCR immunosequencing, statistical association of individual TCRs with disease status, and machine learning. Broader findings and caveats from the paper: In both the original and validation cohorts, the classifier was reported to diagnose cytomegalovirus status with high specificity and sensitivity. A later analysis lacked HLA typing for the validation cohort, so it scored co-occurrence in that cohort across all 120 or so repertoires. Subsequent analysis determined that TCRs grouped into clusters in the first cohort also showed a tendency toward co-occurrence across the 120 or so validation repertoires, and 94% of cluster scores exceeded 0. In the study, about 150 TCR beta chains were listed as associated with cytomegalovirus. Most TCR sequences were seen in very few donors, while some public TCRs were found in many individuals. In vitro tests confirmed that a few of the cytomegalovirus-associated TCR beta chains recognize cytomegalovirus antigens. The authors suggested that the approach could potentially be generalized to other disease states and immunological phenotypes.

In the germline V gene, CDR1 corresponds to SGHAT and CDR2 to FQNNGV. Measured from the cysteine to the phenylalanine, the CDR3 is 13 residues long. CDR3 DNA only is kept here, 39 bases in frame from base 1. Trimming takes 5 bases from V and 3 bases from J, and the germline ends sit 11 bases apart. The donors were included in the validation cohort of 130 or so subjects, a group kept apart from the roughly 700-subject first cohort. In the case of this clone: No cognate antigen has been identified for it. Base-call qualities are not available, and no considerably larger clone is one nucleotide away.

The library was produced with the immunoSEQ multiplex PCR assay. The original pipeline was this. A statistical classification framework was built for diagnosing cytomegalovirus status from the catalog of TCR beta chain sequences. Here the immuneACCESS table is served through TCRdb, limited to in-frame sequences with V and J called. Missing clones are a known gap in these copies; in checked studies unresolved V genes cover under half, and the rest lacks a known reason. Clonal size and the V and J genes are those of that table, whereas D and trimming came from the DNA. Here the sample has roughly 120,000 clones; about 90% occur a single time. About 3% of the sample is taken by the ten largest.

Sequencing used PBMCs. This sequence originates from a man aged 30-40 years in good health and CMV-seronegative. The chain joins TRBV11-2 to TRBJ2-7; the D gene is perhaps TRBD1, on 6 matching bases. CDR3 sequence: CASSLMTGYEQYF. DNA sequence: TGTGCCAGCAGCCTGATGACAGGCTACGAGCAGTACTTC.